This TCR beta chain was recorded in a study of T cell responses to AZD1222 COVID-19 vaccine. TCRdb keeps only in-frame clones here, not all; method: immunoSEQ multiplex PCR. This table holds 110,000 to 150,000 clones, approximately 90% found once. V gave up 3 bases and J gave up 4 bases, with 6 bases separating them. The CDR3 sequence is 12 residues long. Germline CDR1 is SGHAT and CDR2 is FQDESV (reference sequence). The chain couples TRBV11-1 to TRBJ1-1; TRBD1 might be the D (5 bases). The TCR originated in an adult in good health. The sequences come from peripheral blood, collected on day 0 of AZD1222 vaccination. CDR3 sequence (DNA): TGTGCCAGCAGCTTCGGGGCCACTGAAGCTTTCTTT. Protein: CASSFGATEAFF.